These T cell receptor beta chains were read from a single sample in a study of blood T cell repertoires in COVID-19. Assay used: immunoSEQ multiplex PCR; TCRdb lists only in-frame clones, some missing. Among around 24,000 clones listed, almost 90% were seen once. The specimen sequenced was peripheral blood. The source is a woman aged 55 to 70 with active COVID-19. CDR3s include the opening cysteine and the closing phenylalanine or tryptophan. The D gene is left open where the match is weak. Clone size is stated in some rows and not others, as once, few, many or a class when expanded.

clone size	V gene	CDR3 length	D gene	J gene	CDR3 DNA	CDR3 protein
.	TRBV6-5	14	TRBD2	TRBJ2-7	TGTGCCAGCAAGAGAGCGGGAACCTCCTACGAGCAGTACTTC	CASKRAGTSYEQYF
once	TRBV5-1	16	TRBD1	TRBJ1-1	TGCGCCAGTAACCCGGGGACAGGAATGTTAGGCACTGAAGCTTTCTTT	CASNPGTGMLGTEAFF
.	TRBV5-1	15	TRBD1	TRBJ1-5	TGCGCCAGCAGCAGGGACAGCGGGTTCAATCAGCCCCAGCATTTT	CASSRDSGFNQPQHF
.	TRBV29-1	14	TRBD1	TRBJ2-1	TGCAGCGTTGATACGAGGGCAGGGGGCAGTGAGCAGTTCTTC	CSVDTRAGGSEQFF
.	TRBV28	16	.	TRBJ1-1	TGTGCCAGCAGTTTAGATCCCCGGGCCGACAGCACTGAAGCTTTCTTT	CASSLDPRADSTEAFF
once	TRBV10-3	16	TRBD2	TRBJ2-7	TGTGCCATCAGCGGAACTAGCGGGGGGTTCTCCTACGAGCAGTACTTC	CAISGTSGGFSYEQYF
.	TRBV5-1	17	.	TRBJ2-2	TGCGCCAGCAGCTTGAGTCGGGGGGCGACGGCCGCCGGGGAGCTGTTTTTT	CASSLSRGATAAGELFF
.	TRBV6-1	14	.	TRBJ1-2	TGTGCCAGCAGTGAATCTAGCAGACCCTATGGCTACACCTTC	CASSESSRPYGYTF
.	TRBV2	14	.	TRBJ1-5	TGTGCCAGCAGTGTCGCCAGGGACAATCAGCCCCAGCATTTT	CASSVARDNQPQHF
.	TRBV4-1	11	TRBD2	TRBJ2-1	TGCGCCAGCACGGGGGGAGGGGAGCAGTTCTTC	CASTGGGEQFF
.	TRBV11-3	13	.	TRBJ2-1	TGTGCCAGCAGCTTGGGTAGAGGGCATGAGCAGTTCTTC	CASSLGRGHEQFF
.	TRBV13	14	.	TRBJ2-5	TGTGCCAGCAGCTTAGGGCAGGGGCGAGAGACCCAGTACTTC	CASSLGQGRETQYF
.	TRBV4-3	14	.	TRBJ2-7	TGCGCCAGCAGCCAAGAGGCCCCGGGATACGAGCAGTACTTC	CASSQEAPGYEQYF
.	TRBV7-2	14	.	TRBJ2-7	TGTGCCAGCAGCTTAGAACATAGCTTCTACGAGCAGTACTTC	CASSLEHSFYEQYF
.	TRBV28	13	TRBD2	TRBJ2-1	TGTGCCAGCAGTAAGGGTTGGGGAGGGGAGCAGTTCTTC	CASSKGWGGEQFF
.	TRBV7-6	13	.	TRBJ2-5	TGTGCCAGCAGCTTACAGGGGTTGGAGACCCAGTACTTC	CASSLQGLETQYF
.	TRBV5-4	12	.	TRBJ2-1	TGTGCCATCCAGCTTCTAGAGAATGAGCAGTTCTTC	CAIQLLENEQFF
.	TRBV4-3	16	.	TRBJ2-3	TGCGCCAGCAGCCGCGAGCGGTATCCTAGCACAGATACGCAGTATTTT	CASSRERYPSTDTQYF
.	TRBV6-5	11	TRBD2	TRBJ2-1	TGTGCCAGCAATGCGGGGGGGGAGCAGTTCTTC	CASNAGGEQFF
.	TRBV7-9	13	TRBD1	TRBJ1-1	TGTGCCAGCAGCTTAGACAGGGGCACTGAAGCTTTCTTT	CASSLDRGTEAFF
.	TRBV27	15	.	TRBJ2-1	TGTGCCAGCAGTTTTAAGCGGGCCCCCTACAATGAGCAGTTCTTC	CASSFKRAPYNEQFF
.	TRBV7-9	15	TRBD2	TRBJ2-2	TGTGCCAGCAGCTTAACAGCGGGGGGCACCGGGGAGCTGTTTTTT	CASSLTAGGTGELFF
.	TRBV27	14	TRBD1	TRBJ2-2	TGTGCCAGCAGTACCTACAGGGGCCCGGGGGAGCTGTTTTTT	CASSTYRGPGELFF
few	TRBV20-1	14	TRBD2	TRBJ2-2	TGCAGTGCTAGTAGCGGGCTGAACACCGGGGAGCTGTTTTTT	CSASSGLNTGELFF
once	TRBV14	15	TRBD1	TRBJ2-1	TGTGCCAGCAGCCCCACTAGACAGGGGGGGGATGAGCAGTTCTTC	CASSPTRQGGDEQFF
once	TRBV4-1	14	.	TRBJ2-7	TGCGCCAGCAGCCATAACAGGGTCTCCTACGAGCAGTACTTC	CASSHNRVSYEQYF